The source of this TCR beta chain is a study of blood T cell repertoires in COVID-19. Turning to the study itself: From T cells, B-cell-depleted T cells, or PBMCs came the material, which was cDNA or gDNA.

The CDR3 contains 12 residues. Trimming shortened V by 3 bases and J by 7 bases, and 4 bases separated the two germline ends. Germline CDR1 LGHNA, CDR2 YNFKEQ. Method: immunoSEQ multiplex PCR; TCRdb's copy keeps in-frame clones and lacks some. The sample has around 92,000 clones, roughly 84% seen once. The TCR comes from a woman in her sixties or seventies in a cohort sampled during active or convalescent COVID-19. Sequenced material: peripheral blood. J is TRBJ1-6 and V is TRBV4-2; no firm D call. CDR3 sequence (DNA): TGTGCCAGCAGCCACCCAAATTCACCCCTCCACTTT. Translated, it gives CASSHPNSPLHF.